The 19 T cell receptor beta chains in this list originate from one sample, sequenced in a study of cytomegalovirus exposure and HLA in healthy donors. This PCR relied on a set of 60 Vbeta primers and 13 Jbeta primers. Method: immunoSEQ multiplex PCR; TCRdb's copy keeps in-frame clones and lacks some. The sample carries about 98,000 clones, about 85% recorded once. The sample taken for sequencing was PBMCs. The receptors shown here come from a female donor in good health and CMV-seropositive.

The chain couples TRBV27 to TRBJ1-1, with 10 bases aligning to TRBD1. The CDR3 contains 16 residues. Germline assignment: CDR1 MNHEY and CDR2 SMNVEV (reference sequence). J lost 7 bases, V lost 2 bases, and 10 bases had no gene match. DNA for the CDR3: TGTGCCAGCAGTTTAACTCTTTGGACAGGGGGGAATGAAGCTTTCTTT. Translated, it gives CASSLTLWTGGNEAFF.

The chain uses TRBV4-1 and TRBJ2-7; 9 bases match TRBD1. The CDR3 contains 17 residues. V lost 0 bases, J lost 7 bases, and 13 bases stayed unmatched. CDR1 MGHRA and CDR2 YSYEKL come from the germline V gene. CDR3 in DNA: TGCGCCAGCAGCCAAGATATTACAGGGGGCCGGATACGTGAGCAGTACTTC. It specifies CASSQDITGGRIREQYF.

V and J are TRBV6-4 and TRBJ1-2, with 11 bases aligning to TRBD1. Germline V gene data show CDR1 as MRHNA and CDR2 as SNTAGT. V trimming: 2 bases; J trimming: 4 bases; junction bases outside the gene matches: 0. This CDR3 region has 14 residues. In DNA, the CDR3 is TGTGCCAGCAGTGACGGGACAGGGGGCTATGGCTACACCTTC. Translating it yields CASSDGTGGYGYTF.

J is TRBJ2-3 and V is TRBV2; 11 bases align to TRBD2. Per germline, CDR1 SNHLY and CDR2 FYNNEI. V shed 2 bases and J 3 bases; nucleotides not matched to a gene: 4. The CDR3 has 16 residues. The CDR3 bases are TGTGCCAGCAGTGAAAGATTAGCGGGAGGGACAGATACGCAGTATTTT. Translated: CASSERLAGGTDTQYF.

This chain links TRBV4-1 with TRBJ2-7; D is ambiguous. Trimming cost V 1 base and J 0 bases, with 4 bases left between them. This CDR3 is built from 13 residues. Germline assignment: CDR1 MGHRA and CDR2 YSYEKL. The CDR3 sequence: CASSQAVSYEQYF. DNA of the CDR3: TGCGCCAGCAGCCAAGCTGTCTCCTACGAGCAGTACTTC.

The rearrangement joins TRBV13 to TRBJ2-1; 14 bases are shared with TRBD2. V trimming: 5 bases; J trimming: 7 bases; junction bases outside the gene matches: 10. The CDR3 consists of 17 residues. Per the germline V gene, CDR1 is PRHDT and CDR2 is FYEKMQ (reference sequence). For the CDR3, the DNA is TGTGCCAGCAGCGTCGGGACTAGCGGGAGTCTTATAAATGAGCAGTTCTTC. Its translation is CASSVGTSGSLINEQFF.

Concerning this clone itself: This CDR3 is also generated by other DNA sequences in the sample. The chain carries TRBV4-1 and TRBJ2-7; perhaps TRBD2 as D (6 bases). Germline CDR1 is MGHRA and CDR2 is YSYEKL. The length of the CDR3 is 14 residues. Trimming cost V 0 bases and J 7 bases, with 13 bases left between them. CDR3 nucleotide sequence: TGCGCCAGCAGCCAAGAAGGTCCCGGAGGGGAGCAGTACTTC. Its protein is CASSQEGPGGEQYF.

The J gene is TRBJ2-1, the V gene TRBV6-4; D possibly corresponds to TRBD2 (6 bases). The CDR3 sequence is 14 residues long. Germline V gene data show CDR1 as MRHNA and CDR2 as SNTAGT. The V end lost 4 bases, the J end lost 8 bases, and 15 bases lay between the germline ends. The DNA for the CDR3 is TGTGCCAGCAGTGGGGAATCGGGAGTGTATGAGCAGTTCTTC. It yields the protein CASSGESGVYEQFF.

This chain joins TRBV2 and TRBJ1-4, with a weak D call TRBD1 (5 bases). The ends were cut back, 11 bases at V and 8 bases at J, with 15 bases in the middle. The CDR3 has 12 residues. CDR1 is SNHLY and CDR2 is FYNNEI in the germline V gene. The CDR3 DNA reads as TGTGCCGGGGGAGGGTGGAAGGAAAAACTGTTTTTT. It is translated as CAGGGWKEKLFF. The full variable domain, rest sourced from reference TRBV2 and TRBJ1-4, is EPEVTQTPSHQVTQMGQEVILRCVPISNHLYFYWYRQILGQKVEFLVSFYNNEISEKSEIFDDQFSVERPDGSNFTLKIRSTKLEDSAMYFCAGGGWKEKLFFGSGTQLSVL.

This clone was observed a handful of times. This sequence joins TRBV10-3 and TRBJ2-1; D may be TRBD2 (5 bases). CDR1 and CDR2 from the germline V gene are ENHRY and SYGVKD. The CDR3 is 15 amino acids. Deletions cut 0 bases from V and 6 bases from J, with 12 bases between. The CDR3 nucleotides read TGTGCCATCAGTGAGTCGCTAGCAAACACCAATGAGCAGTTCTTC. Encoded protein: CAISESLANTNEQFF.

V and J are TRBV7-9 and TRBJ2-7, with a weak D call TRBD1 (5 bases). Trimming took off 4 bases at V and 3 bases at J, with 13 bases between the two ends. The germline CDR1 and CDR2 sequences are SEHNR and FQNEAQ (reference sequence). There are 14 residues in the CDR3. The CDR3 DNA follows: TGTGCCAGCAGCTCCTCCCCGGACAACTACGAGCAGTACTTC. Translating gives CASSSSPDNYEQYF.

In nucleotides, the CDR3 is TGTGCCACAAGGTCCCCCGGGACAGGGTATAGGAACACTGAAGCTTTCTTT. As protein: CATRSPGTGYRNTEAFF. J is TRBJ1-1 and V is TRBV10-3; 9 nucleotides align to TRBD1. The germline V gene has CDR1 ENHRY and CDR2 SYGVKD. This CDR3 is 17 amino acids long. V trimming: 10 bases; J trimming: 1 base; junction bases outside the gene matches: 16.

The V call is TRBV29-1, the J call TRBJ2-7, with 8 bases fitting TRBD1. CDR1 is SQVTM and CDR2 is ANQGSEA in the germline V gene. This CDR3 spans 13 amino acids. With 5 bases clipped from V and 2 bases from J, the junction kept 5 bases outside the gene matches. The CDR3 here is CSVSDRDPYEQYF. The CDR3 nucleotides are TGCAGCGTTTCGGACAGGGACCCCTACGAGCAGTACTTC.

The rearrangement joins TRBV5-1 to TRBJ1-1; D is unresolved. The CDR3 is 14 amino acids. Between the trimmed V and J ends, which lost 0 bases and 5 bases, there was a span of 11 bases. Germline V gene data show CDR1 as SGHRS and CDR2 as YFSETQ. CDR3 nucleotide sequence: TGCGCCAGCAGCTTGGGGGGAGTGGGAACTGAAGCTTTCTTT. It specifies CASSLGGVGTEAFF. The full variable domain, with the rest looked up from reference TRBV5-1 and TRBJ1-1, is KAGVTQTPRYLIKTRGQQVTLSCSPISGHRSVSWYQQTPGQGLQFLFEYFSETQRNKGNFPGRFSGRQFSNSRSEMNVSTLELGDSALYLCASSLGGVGTEAFFGQGTRLTVV.

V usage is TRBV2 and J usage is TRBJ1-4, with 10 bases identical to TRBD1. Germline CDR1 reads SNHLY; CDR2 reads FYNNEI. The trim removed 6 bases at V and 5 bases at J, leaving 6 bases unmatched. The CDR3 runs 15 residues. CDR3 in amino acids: CASRSTGGPNEKLFF. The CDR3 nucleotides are TGTGCCAGCAGATCGACAGGGGGCCCGAATGAAAAACTGTTTTTT.

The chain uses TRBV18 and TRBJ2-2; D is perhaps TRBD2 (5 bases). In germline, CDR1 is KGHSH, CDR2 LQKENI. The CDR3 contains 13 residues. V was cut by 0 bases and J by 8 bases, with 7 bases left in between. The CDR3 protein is CASSPPRVGELFF. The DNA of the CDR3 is TGTGCCAGCTCACCACCGAGGGTTGGGGAGCTGTTTTTT.

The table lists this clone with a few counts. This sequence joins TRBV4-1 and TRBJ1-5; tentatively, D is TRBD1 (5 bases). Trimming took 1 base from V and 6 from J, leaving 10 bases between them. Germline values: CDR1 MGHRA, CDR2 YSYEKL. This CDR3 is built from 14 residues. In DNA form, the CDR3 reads TGCGCCAGCAGCCAAGTCTCAGGGTCTCAGCCCCAGCATTTT. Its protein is CASSQVSGSQPQHF.

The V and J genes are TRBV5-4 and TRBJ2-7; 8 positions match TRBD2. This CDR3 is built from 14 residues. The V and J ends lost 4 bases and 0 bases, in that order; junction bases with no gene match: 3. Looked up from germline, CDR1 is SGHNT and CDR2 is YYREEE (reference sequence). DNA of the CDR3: TGTGCCAGCAGCGGGACTAGGGGCTCCTACGAGCAGTACTTC. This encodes CASSGTRGSYEQYF.

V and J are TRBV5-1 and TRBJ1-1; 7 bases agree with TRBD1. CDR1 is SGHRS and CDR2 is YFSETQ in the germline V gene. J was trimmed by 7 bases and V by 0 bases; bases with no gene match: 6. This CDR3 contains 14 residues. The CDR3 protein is CASSLGQGGYEAFF. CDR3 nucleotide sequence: TGCGCCAGCAGCTTGGGACAGGGTGGATATGAAGCTTTCTTT.